This paragraph reports one T cell receptor beta chain. This CDR3 region has 17 residues. The J segment lost 4 bases and the V segment lost 2 bases, leaving 8 bases of the junction unmatched. In germline, CDR1 is MRHNA, CDR2 SNTAGT. The data originate from a study of blood T cell repertoires in COVID-19. Authors' processing steps: Amplification with reference gene primers provided the estimates of nucleated cell counts. Profiling relied on immunoSEQ multiplex PCR, and the TCRdb table lists in-frame clones only, not all of them. The V and J calls and clone size come from that table; D and trimming were worked out from the DNA. The sample lists about 350,000 clones; more than 75% were seen once.

The sequence derives from a woman aged 30 to 39 who had recovered from COVID-19. The sequencing input was PBMCs or T cells enriched from blood (not recorded which). The gene calls are TRBV6-4 and TRBJ2-3; 11 nucleotides line up with TRBD1. The CDR3 reads CASSDNLRGQGADTQYF. CDR3 DNA: TGTGCCAGCAGTGACAATCTAAGGGGACAGGGGGCAGATACGCAGTATTTT.